The clone carrying this T cell receptor (beta chain) was seen a few times. Its antigen is as yet unknown. Trimming took 0 bases from V and 2 from J, leaving 11 bases between them. The CDR3 has 15 residues. CDR1 is SGHRS, CDR2 YFSETQ, per germline. The data were taken from a study of cytomegalovirus exposure and HLA in healthy donors. Study outcomes and limitations: V- and J-gene trimming of TCR beta was linked (in a later analysis) to a missense DCLRE1C variant. Among TCR sequences, most were rare, though some public TCRs appeared in many donors.

The PCR contained 60 Vbeta and 13 Jbeta primers. Method: immunoSEQ multiplex PCR; TCRdb's copy keeps in-frame clones and lacks some. This sample has 200,000 to 250,000 clones, with 78% found just once. The clonotype was recovered from a male donor in good health and CMV-seronegative. Sequenced: PBMCs. The chain links TRBV5-1 to TRBJ1-1, with D possibly being TRBD1 (5 bases). The CDR3 region has the DNA TGCGCCAGCAGCTTGGAAATAGGGGTCAACACTGAAGCTTTCTTT. It specifies CASSLEIGVNTEAFF.